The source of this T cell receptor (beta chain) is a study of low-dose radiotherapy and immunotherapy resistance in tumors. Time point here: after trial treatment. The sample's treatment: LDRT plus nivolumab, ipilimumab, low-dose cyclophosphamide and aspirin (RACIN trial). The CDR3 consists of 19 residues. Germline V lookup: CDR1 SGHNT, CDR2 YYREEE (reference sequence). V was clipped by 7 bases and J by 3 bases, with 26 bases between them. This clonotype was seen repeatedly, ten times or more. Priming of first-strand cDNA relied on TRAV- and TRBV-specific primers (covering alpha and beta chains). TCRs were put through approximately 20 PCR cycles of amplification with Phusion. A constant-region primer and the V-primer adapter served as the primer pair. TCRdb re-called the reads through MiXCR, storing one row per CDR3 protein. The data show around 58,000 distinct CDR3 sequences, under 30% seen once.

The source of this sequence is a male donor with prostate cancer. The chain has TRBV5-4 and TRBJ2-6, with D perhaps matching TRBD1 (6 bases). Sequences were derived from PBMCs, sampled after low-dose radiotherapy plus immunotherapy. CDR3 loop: CASGWAGVIISGGANVLTF. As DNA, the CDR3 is TGTGCCAGCGGTTGGGCAGGGGTTATAATTTCGGGTGGGGCCAACGTCCTGACTTTC.